This T cell receptor beta chain was captured by sequencing in a study of T-cell memory formation after mild COVID-19. Study-wide findings and caveats: Of the contracting clones, CD4+ ones lay mainly in CM and EM, and CD8+ ones in EMRA.

Points on this clonotype: Its cognate antigen is unknown.

V lost 2 bases to trimming and J lost 3 bases; unmatched junction nucleotides: 10. The CDR3 loop spans 17 amino acids. Germline loops: CDR1 KGHDR, CDR2 SFDVKD. TCRdb redid the calling of the 5' RACE reads with MiXCR, one entry per CDR3 protein. This table has 550,000 to 600,000 distinct CDR3 sequences, approximately 21% appearing once. What was sequenced was PBMCs or a T cell subset sorted from them (not recorded which). The clonotype originates from an adult woman who had mild COVID-19 (a few samples of this study predate the infection). Cell type and time point are not known. J is TRBJ2-7 and V is TRBV24-1; 9 nucleotides align to TRBD1. The chain's CDR3 is CATSDSKGQGPIYEQYF. In DNA, the CDR3 is TGTGCCACCAGTGATTCAAAGGGACAGGGACCCATCTACGAGCAGTACTTC.